The 17 T cell receptor beta chains in this list originate from one sample, sequenced in a study of T cells in Graves' hyperthyroidism and ophthalmopathy. The CDR3 regions of TCR beta were amplified from RNA transcripts. HTBI primers were used for first-round RT-PCR of the TCR CDR3. TCRdb reprocessed the multiplex PCR reads with MiXCR, giving one entry per CDR3 protein. Among some 600,000 distinct CDR3 sequences, 11% to 15% were seen once, and the ten largest hold almost 6%. Sequenced: blood. The receptors come from a woman in her 30s with Graves' hyperthyroidism that later progressed to Graves' ophthalmopathy.

This clonotype came up many times. The chain links TRBV11-3 to TRBJ1-1; D unclear. Germline-derived CDR1 and CDR2 are SGHNT and YENEEA. V lost 2 bases and J lost 8, with 21 bases in between. The CDR3 is 16 residues long. In nucleotides, the CDR3 is TGTGCCAGCAGCTTATTAAGTACAGCAGAGTCTAACGAAGCTTTCTTT. Translated: CASSLLSTAESNEAFF.

The rearrangement links TRBV7-9 to TRBJ2-1; no reliable D call. CDR3 size: 13 residues. Germline V gene lookup returns CDR1 SEHNR and CDR2 FQNEAQ (reference sequence). The V and J ends lost 8 bases and 6 bases respectively, with 14 bases between them. The chain's CDR3 is CASRQVGSNEQFF. The CDR3 bases are TGTGCCAGCCGGCAGGTCGGTTCCAATGAGCAGTTCTTC.

As concerns this clonotype: This sequence may be a read error, since a much larger clone differs from it by one base. V usage is TRBV2 and J usage is TRBJ2-7, with D uncertain. This CDR3 region has 12 residues. Germline values: CDR1 SNHLY, CDR2 FYNNEI. CDR3 nucleotides: TGTGCCAGCACCGCGAAGTTCTACGAGCAGTGCTTC. Translation: CASTAKFYEQCF.

This clonotype has at least ten counts. The CDR3: CASSPLGSGSNQPQHF. CDR3 nucleotides: TGTGCCAGCAGCCCCCTGGGCAGCGGTAGCAATCAGCCCCAGCATTTT. V and J are TRBV4-2 and TRBJ1-5; D remains ambiguous. Trimming took 4 bases from V and 0 from J, leaving 13 bases between them. This CDR3 is built from 16 residues. Germline-derived CDR1 and CDR2 are LGHNA and YNFKEQ.

The chain recombines TRBV30 with TRBJ2-5, with 8 bases identical to TRBD2. V lost 3 bases, J lost 14 bases, and 17 bases stayed unmatched. CDR3 length equals 14 residues. From germline, CDR1 is GTSNPN and CDR2 SVGIG (reference sequence). The CDR3 here is CAWRLGGGKTEFYF. The CDR3 DNA follows: TGTGCCTGGAGATTAGGCGGGGGGAAGACGGAATTTTACTTC. The whole variable domain, filled in from reference TRBV30 and TRBJ2-5, reads SQTIHQWPATLVQPVGSPLSLECTVEGTSNPNLYWYRQAAGRGLQLLFYSVGIGQISSEVPQNLSASRPQDRQFILSSKKLLLSDSGFYLCAWRLGGGKTEFYFGPGTRLLVL.

This clonotype was detected many times. The gene calls are TRBV28 and TRBJ2-1, with 12 bases aligning to TRBD2. In germline, CDR1 is MDHEN, CDR2 SYDVKM. The length of the CDR3 is 14 residues. The J segment lost 10 bases and the V segment lost 10 bases, leaving 11 bases of the junction unmatched. CDR3 DNA sequence: TGTGCCACCGCCCTGACTAGCGGGAGAGGGGAGCAGTTCTTC. This translates into CATALTSGRGEQFF.

Ten or more counts support this clonotype. The chain has TRBV10-3 and TRBJ2-7, with 12 bases aligning to TRBD2. The trim removed 6 bases at V and 3 bases at J, leaving 12 bases unmatched. This CDR3 is 17 amino acids long. Germline V lookup: CDR1 ENHRY, CDR2 SYGVKD. CDR3 DNA: TGTGCCATCAGCCGGACTAGCGGGACCGGCCGCGGCTACGAGCAGTACTTC. It yields the protein CAISRTSGTGRGYEQYF.

This clonotype was observed many times. The genes are TRBV5-1 and TRBJ1-2; no clear D. The V gene lost 0 bases and the J gene lost 5 bases, with 14 bases spanning the gap. This CDR3 has 15 amino acids. The germline gives CDR1 SGHRS, CDR2 YFSETQ. CDR3 sequence (DNA): TGCGCCAGCAGCTTGGAAGGGTCAGACCTTTATGGCTACACCTTC. It codes for CASSLEGSDLYGYTF.

This clonotype was seen ten or more times. V and J are TRBV27 and TRBJ2-6; D is undetermined. The V and J ends lost 0 bases and 2 bases respectively, with 5 bases between them. The CDR3 is made up of 15 amino acids. The V gene's germline CDR1 is MNHEY and CDR2 SMNVEV (reference sequence). The CDR3 DNA reads TGTGCCAGCAGTTTATCGACCACTGGGGCCAACGTCCTGACTTTC. As protein: CASSLSTTGANVLTF.

This clonotype was seen repeatedly, ten times or more. This chain links TRBV5-1 with TRBJ1-6, with unresolved D. The ends were cut back, 3 bases at V and 6 bases at J, with 7 bases in the middle. Germline lookup yields CDR1 SGHRS and CDR2 YFSETQ. This CDR3 has 13 amino acids. CDR3 coding DNA: TGCGCCAGCAGCTCGGACGCTAATTCACCCCTCCACTTT. It translates to CASSSDANSPLHF.

A few counts support this clonotype. The chain combines TRBV19 with TRBJ2-1; tentatively, D is TRBD2 (5 bases). The CDR3 spans 17 residues. Trimming removed 3 bases at V and 3 bases at J, with 18 bases between. Germline V gives CDR1 LNHDA, CDR2 SQIVND (reference sequence). The CDR3 DNA reads TGTGCCAGTAGTATGACAAGACTACGCCCGCACTACAATGAGCAGTTCTTC. Residues: CASSMTRLRPHYNEQFF.

This clonotype occurred many times. The chain employs TRBV6-1 and TRBJ2-7, with 7 bases lining up with TRBD1. The CDR3 length is 14 residues. V lost 1 base to trimming and J lost 3 bases; unmatched junction nucleotides: 3. Per germline, CDR1 MNHNS and CDR2 SASEGT. DNA for the CDR3: TGTGCCAGCAGTGAAGGACAGGGCCACTACGAGCAGTACTTC. It encodes CASSEGQGHYEQYF.

This clonotype was recorded many times. The genes are TRBV12-3 or TRBV12-4 and TRBJ1-1; 7 bases fit TRBD1. The CDR3 has 14 residues. With 6 bases clipped from V and 5 bases from J, the junction kept 9 bases outside the gene matches. The CDR3 nucleotides are TGTGCCAGCAGCCCGACAGGGCGAGGGACTGAAGCTTTCTTT. The encoded protein is CASSPTGRGTEAFF.

This rearrangement joins TRBV6-1 to TRBJ1-1; 9 bases match TRBD1. CDR3 length: 16 residues. Germline V gene sequence: CDR1 MNHNS, CDR2 SASEGT. Trimming at V came to 7 bases and at J to 6 bases, leaving 15 bases not matched to a gene. CDR3 DNA sequence: TGTGCCAGCACCCCGGGACAGGGTACCCCCGTATCTGAAGCTTTCTTT. Amino acids: CASTPGQGTPVSEAFF.

In this sample, this clonotype turned up many times. The chain combines TRBV7-8 with TRBJ1-1; 7 bases map to TRBD1. This CDR3 has 13 residues. J gave up 9 bases and V 4 bases, and 8 bases lay outside the gene matches. Germline-derived CDR1 and CDR2 are SGHVS and FQNEAQ. The CDR3 region has the DNA TGTGCCAGCAGCTCGGCTACAGGGGTACAAGCTTTCTTT. It specifies CASSSATGVQAFF. Looking up the rest from reference TRBV7-8 and TRBJ1-1 gives the full variable domain: GAGVSQSPRYKVAKRGQDVALRCDPISGHVSLFWYQQALGQGPEFLTYFQNEAQLDKSGLPSDRFFAERPEGSVSTLKIQRTQQEDSAVYLCASSSATGVQAFFGQGTRLTVV.

This clonotype was observed at least ten times. This chain joins TRBV6-2 or TRBV6-3 and TRBJ2-6; D not certain. Looked up from germline, CDR1 is MNHEY and CDR2 is SVGEGT. Trimming stripped 1 base from V and 0 bases from J, with 10 bases between. The CDR3 runs 17 residues. The CDR3 here is CASSYLPAFSGANVLTF. CDR3 sequence (DNA): TGTGCCAGCAGTTACTTGCCAGCTTTCTCTGGGGCCAACGTCCTGACTTTC.

This clonotype was observed many times. The chain carries TRBV28 and TRBJ2-3; 7 nucleotides match TRBD2. Germline CDR1 and CDR2: MDHEN and SYDVKM. There are 16 residues in the CDR3. After removal of 3 bases from V and 0 bases from J, the junction contained 6 bases not matched to a gene. CDR3 sequence reads: CASSFSGFPSTDTQYF. CDR3 bases: TGTGCCAGCAGTTTTAGCGGGTTCCCTAGCACAGATACGCAGTATTTT.